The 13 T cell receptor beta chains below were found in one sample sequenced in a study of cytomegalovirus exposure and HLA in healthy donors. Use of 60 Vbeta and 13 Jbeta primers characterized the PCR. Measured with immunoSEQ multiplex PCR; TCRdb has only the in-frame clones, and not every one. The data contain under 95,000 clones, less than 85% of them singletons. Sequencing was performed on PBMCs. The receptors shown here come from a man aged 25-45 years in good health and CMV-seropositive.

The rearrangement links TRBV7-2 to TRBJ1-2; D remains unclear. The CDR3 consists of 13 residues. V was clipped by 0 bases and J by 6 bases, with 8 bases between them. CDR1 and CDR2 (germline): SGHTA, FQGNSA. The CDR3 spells CASSLARAHGYTF. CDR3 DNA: TGTGCCAGCAGCTTAGCGAGAGCACATGGCTACACCTTC.

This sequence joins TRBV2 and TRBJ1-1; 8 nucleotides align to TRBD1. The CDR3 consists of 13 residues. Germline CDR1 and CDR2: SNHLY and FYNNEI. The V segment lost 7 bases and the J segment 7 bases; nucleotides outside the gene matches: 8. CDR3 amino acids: CASNRQGAVEAFF. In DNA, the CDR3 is TGTGCCAGCAACCGTCAGGGGGCGGTTGAAGCTTTCTTT.

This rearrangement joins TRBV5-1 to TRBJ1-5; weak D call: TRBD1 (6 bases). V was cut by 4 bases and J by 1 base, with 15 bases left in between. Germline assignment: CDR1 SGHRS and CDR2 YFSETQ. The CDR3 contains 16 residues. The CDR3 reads CASSPRGGNSNQPQHF. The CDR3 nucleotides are TGCGCCAGCAGCCCGAGGGGGGGCAACAGCAATCAGCCCCAGCATTTT.

CDR3 sequence reads: CAWSGLTNEKLFF. The CDR3 bases are TGTGCCTGGTCGGGACTTACTAATGAAAAACTGTTTTTT. The rearrangement uses TRBV30 and TRBJ1-4, with D perhaps TRBD1 (5 bases). V was clipped by 5 bases and J by 2 bases, with 9 bases between them. Germline V lookup: CDR1 GTSNPN, CDR2 SVGIG (reference sequence). The CDR3 covers 13 residues. The complete variable domain, with remaining parts taken from reference TRBV30 and TRBJ1-4, reads SQTIHQWPATLVQPVGSPLSLECTVEGTSNPNLYWYRQAAGRGLQLLFYSVGIGQISSEVPQNLSASRPQDRQFILSSKKLLLSDSGFYLCAWSGLTNEKLFFGSGTQLSVL.

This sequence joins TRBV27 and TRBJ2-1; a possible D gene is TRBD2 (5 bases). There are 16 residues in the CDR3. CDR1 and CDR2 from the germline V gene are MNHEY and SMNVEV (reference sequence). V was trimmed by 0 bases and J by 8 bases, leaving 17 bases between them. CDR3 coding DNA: TGTGCCAGCAGTTTATCCCCGTCAGGAGACTATGATGAGCAGTTCTTC. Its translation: CASSLSPSGDYDEQFF.

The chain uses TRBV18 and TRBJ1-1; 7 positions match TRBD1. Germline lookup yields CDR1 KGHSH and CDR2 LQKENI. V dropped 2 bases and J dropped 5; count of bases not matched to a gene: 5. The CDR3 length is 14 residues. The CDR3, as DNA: TGTGCCAGCTCACCAAGAGGGGGCTTGACTGAAGCTTTCTTT. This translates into CASSPRGGLTEAFF.

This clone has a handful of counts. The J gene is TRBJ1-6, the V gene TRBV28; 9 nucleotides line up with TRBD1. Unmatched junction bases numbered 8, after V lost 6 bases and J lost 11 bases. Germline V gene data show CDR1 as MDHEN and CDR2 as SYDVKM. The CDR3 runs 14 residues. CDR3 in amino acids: CASSTGTGQTPLHF. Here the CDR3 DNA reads TGTGCCAGCAGCACCGGGACAGGGCAAACACCCCTCCACTTT. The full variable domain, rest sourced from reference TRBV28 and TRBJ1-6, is DVKVTQSSRYLVKRTGEKVFLECVQDMDHENMFWYRQDPGLGLRLIYFSYDVKMKEKGDIPEGYSVSREKKERFSLILESASTNQTSMYLCASSTGTGQTPLHFGNGTRLTVT.

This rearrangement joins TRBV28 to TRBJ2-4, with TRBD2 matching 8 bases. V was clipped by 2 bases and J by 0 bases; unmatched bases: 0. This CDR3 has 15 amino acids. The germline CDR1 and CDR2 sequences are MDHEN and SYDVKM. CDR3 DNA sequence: TGTGCCAGCAGTTTACTAGCGGGAGCCAAAAACATTCAGTACTTC. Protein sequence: CASSLLAGAKNIQYF.

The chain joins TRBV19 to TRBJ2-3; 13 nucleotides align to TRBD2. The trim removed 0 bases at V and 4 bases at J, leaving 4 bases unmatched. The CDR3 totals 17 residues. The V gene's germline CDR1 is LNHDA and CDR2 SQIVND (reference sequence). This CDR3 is CASSIEGLAGFSDTQYF. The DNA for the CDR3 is TGTGCCAGTAGTATAGAGGGACTAGCGGGATTCTCAGATACGCAGTATTTT.

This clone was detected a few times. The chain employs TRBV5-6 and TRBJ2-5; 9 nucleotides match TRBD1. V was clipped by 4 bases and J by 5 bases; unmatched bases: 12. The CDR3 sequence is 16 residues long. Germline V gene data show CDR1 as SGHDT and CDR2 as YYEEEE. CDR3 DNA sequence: TGTGCCAGCAGCCGGGACAGGGTAATTGTTTTTGAGACCCAGTACTTC. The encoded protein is CASSRDRVIVFETQYF.

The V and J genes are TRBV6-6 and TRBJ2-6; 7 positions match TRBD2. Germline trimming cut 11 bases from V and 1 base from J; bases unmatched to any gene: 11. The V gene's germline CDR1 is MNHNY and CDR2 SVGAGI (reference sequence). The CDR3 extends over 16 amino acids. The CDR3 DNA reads TGTGCCGCCCTGGGGGGGAGGGCATCTGGGGCCAACGTCCTGACTTTC. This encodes CAALGGRASGANVLTF.

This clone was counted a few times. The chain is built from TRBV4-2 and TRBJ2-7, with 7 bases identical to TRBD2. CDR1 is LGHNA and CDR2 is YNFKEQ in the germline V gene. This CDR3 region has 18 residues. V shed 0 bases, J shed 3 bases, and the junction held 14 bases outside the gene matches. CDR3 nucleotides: TGTGCCAGCAGCCAAGAAGCCCCTTCTAGCGGAGTACACTACGAGCAGTACGTC. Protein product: CASSQEAPSSGVHYEQYV.

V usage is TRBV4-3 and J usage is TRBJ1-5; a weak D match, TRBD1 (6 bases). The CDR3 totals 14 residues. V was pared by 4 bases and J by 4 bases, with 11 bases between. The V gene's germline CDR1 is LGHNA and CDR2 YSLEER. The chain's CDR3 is CASSLQGTNQPQHF. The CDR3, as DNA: TGCGCCAGCAGCCTACAGGGAACTAATCAGCCCCAGCATTTT.